The 10 T cell receptor beta chains below come from one sample, sequenced in a study of blood T cell repertoires in COVID-19 (dated by TCRdb to 2018 to 2021). The library came from the immunoSEQ multiplex PCR assay. The table was pulled from immuneACCESS by TCRdb, which kept in-frame rearrangements only. Such tables lose some clones; where checked, under half of the loss comes from unresolved V genes, and the rest has no known cause. The sample table holds 130,000 or so clones, of which 75% to 90% were seen once. The leading ten clones occupy roughly 18% of the sample. Sequencing was done on a sample of peripheral blood. Receptor source: a middle-aged man with active or convalescent COVID-19.

In this sample, this clone turned up once. The V gene is TRBV5-4, the J gene TRBJ1-2; TRBD1 agrees at 7 bases. Trimming cost V 0 bases and J 2 bases; bases outside gene matches: 10. From germline, CDR1 is SGHNT and CDR2 YYREEE (reference sequence). This CDR3 comprises 17 residues. In DNA, the CDR3 is TGTGCCAGCAGCTTGGGACAGGGTAGGATCACGAACTATGGCTACACCTTC. This codes for CASSLGQGRITNYGYTF. Variable domain in full (rest from reference TRBV5-4 and TRBJ1-2): ETGVTQSPTHLIKTRGQQVTLRCSSQSGHNTVSWYQQALGQGPQFIFQYYREEENGRGNFPPRFSGLQFPNYSSELNVNALELDDSALYLCASSLGQGRITNYGYTFGSGTRLTVV.

The rearrangement uses TRBV5-5 and TRBJ2-7; 12 bases agree with TRBD1. V lost 4 bases to trimming and J lost 5 bases; unmatched junction nucleotides: 7. CDR3 length: 15 amino acids. Germline V gives CDR1 SGHKS, CDR2 YYEKEE (reference sequence). This CDR3 reads CASSRMGQGADEQYF. CDR3 coding DNA: TGTGCCAGCAGCCGAATGGGACAGGGGGCGGACGAGCAGTACTTC.

The chain joins TRBV2 to TRBJ1-1, with TRBD1 identical over 7 bases. Germline assignment: CDR1 SNHLY and CDR2 FYNNEI. V gave up 5 bases and J gave up 1 base; unmatched junction bases: 4. CDR3 length: 14 residues. Here the CDR3 reads CASSRQGPNTEAFF. Here the CDR3 DNA reads TGTGCCAGCAGTCGACAGGGACCGAACACTGAAGCTTTCTTT.

The CDR3 coding sequence is TGTGCCAGCAGGATAGCGGGGGGGCGGGATGAGCAGTTCTTC. Translated: CASRIAGGRDEQFF. V gene TRBV6-5 combines with J gene TRBJ2-1, with 11 bases that match TRBD2. V gave up 6 bases and J gave up 8 bases; unmatched junction bases: 6. The CDR3 has 14 residues. Germline V gene lookup returns CDR1 MNHEY and CDR2 SVGAGI.

The chain has TRBV12-3 or TRBV12-4 and TRBJ1-6; D is uncertain. The CDR3 contains 13 residues. V was trimmed by 8 bases and J by 6 bases, leaving 11 bases between them. The CDR3 DNA is TGTGCCAGCGCCCTGGCGGGTAATTCACCCCTCCACTTT. Translated, it gives CASALAGNSPLHF.

The V gene is TRBV7-2, the J gene TRBJ2-5; D might be TRBD2 (6 bases). Trimming stripped 7 bases from V and 5 bases from J, with 14 bases between. Germline V CDR1 and CDR2: SGHTA, FQGNSA. The CDR3 spans 13 residues. DNA for the CDR3: TGTGCCAGCACCCCTAGGAGGGTTGAGACCCAGTACTTC. It yields the protein CASTPRRVETQYF.

The chain carries TRBV12-3 or TRBV12-4 and TRBJ2-3; TRBD1 agrees at 8 bases. Trimming at V came to 9 bases and at J to 6 bases, leaving 8 bases not matched to a gene. The CDR3 consists of 13 residues. CDR3 region: CASGRGRTDTQYF. DNA for the CDR3: TGTGCCAGTGGCAGGGGGCGAACTGATACGCAGTATTTT.

The V and J genes are TRBV5-5 and TRBJ1-1; 8 nucleotides match TRBD1. The CDR3 totals 13 residues. The germline gives CDR1 SGHKS, CDR2 YYEKEE (reference sequence). V lost 4 bases, J lost 3 bases, and 2 bases stayed unmatched. The CDR3 region is CASSPTGDTEAFF. CDR3 nucleotides: TGTGCCAGCAGCCCGACAGGGGACACTGAAGCTTTCTTT.

The genes are TRBV19 and TRBJ1-1; a possible D gene is TRBD1 (6 bases). V lost 4 bases and J 3 bases, leaving 9 bases between the germline ends. Looked up from germline, CDR1 is LNHDA and CDR2 is SQIVND (reference sequence). CDR3 length: 13 residues. DNA for the CDR3: TGTGCCAGTAGTAGGGGGGGCTACACTGAAGCTTTCTTT. The encoded protein is CASSRGGYTEAFF.

This clone was observed a few times. The chain has TRBV28 and TRBJ1-4, with 7 bases identical to TRBD1. V gave up 2 bases and J gave up 4 bases; unmatched junction bases: 7. In germline, CDR1 is MDHEN, CDR2 SYDVKM. This CDR3 region has 16 residues. CDR3 amino acids: CASSLAGQFLNEKLFF. As DNA, the CDR3 is TGTGCCAGCAGTTTAGCGGGACAGTTCCTTAATGAAAAACTGTTTTTT.